The 7 T cell receptor beta chains presented below share a single source sample, sequenced in a study of blood T cells in healthy people across ages. Together with a sample-barcoded 5' primer, a J-beta primer mix was included in a second PCR lasting roughly 7 to 11 cycles. From the 5' RACE reads, TCRdb called clonotypes with MiXCR, one entry per CDR3 protein. The profile covers approximately 760,000 distinct CDR3 sequences, with more than 20% appearing a single time and 9.4% taken by the ten largest. These records were also assigned to another study, of T cells of mothers and their children.

Sequenced material: blood. The receptors stem from a boy between 10 and 17 years old in good health.

The genes are TRBV19 and TRBJ2-1; TRBD1 might be the D (6 bases). The end of the DNA fits TRBJ2-7 better, so the J call may be wrong. This CDR3 spans 14 amino acids. Germline loops: CDR1 LNHDA, CDR2 SQIVND (reference sequence). CDR3 nucleotide sequence: TGTGCCAGTAGTAGGACAGAGGTCACCTACGAGCAGTACTTC. This gives the protein CASSRTEVTYEQYF.

The chain combines TRBV7-9 with TRBJ1-1; a possible D gene is TRBD1 (5 bases). This CDR3 has 14 residues. Germline assignment: CDR1 SEHNR and CDR2 FQNEAQ (reference sequence). V was shortened by 5 bases and J by 4 bases, with 14 bases between the two germline ends. Here the CDR3 DNA reads TGTGCCAGCAGCGGGGGACCTCGGGCCACTGAAGCTTTCTTT. Translated, it gives CASSGGPRATEAFF.

V usage is TRBV6-1 and J usage is TRBJ2-5, with D perhaps given as TRBD1 or TRBD2 (5 bases each). CDR1 and CDR2 from the germline V gene are MNHNS and SASEGT. V lost 2 bases to trimming and J lost 7 bases, with 20 bases between them. CDR3 size: 16 residues. The CDR3 coding sequence is TGTGCCAGCAGTGAACAGGGCTCGGGGAGTCAGGGGACCCAGTACTTC. Translation: CASSEQGSGSQGTQYF.

The table lists this clonotype with a few counts. Relative to the germline gene, one junction end is altered; a read error may explain this. V usage is TRBV5-1 and J usage is TRBJ2-7; 11 bases match TRBD2. Germline CDR1 and CDR2: SGHRS and YFSETQ. The CDR3 has 14 amino acids. The CDR3 sequence: CASGLGLAAYEQYF. CDR3 sequence (DNA): TGCGCCAGCGGCTTGGGACTAGCGGCCTACGAGCAGTACTTC.

The V and J genes are TRBV5-1 and TRBJ2-3; D could derive from TRBD1 or TRBD2 (5 bases each). Germline CDR1 reads SGHRS; CDR2 reads YFSETQ. This CDR3 region has 13 residues. V shed 9 bases and J shed 6 bases, with 17 bases lying between them. CDR3 DNA: TGCGCCATCCTCAGGGACCCTAAGGATACGCAGTATTTT. Translation gives CAILRDPKDTQYF. The full variable domain, with the rest looked up from reference TRBV5-1 and TRBJ2-3, is KAGVTQTPRYLIKTRGQQVTLSCSPISGHRSVSWYQQTPGQGLQFLFEYFSETQRNKGNFPGRFSGRQFSNSRSEMNVSTLELGDSALYLCAILRDPKDTQYFGPGTRLTVL.

This clonotype was counted only a few times. The chain has TRBV20-1 and TRBJ2-5; 11 bases map to TRBD2. Losses at the gene ends were 3 bases for V and 3 bases for J; bases not matched to a gene: 9. Germline CDR1 DFQATT, CDR2 SNEGSKA (reference sequence). This CDR3 spans 16 amino acids. The CDR3 loop reads CSASALTGLAEETQYF. CDR3 coding DNA: TGCAGTGCTAGTGCCCTCACGGGACTAGCGGAAGAGACCCAGTACTTC.

Points on this clonotype: One end of the junction fails to match germline, which may point to a read error. V usage is TRBV5-5 and J usage is TRBJ2-2, with D uncertain. The germline gives CDR1 SGHKS, CDR2 YYEKEE (reference sequence). This CDR3 is built from 14 residues. CDR3 DNA: TGTGCCAGCACCTTGAGAGTAGGGACCGGGGAGCTGTTTTTT. Its translation: CASTLRVGTGELFF.